This TCR beta chain was documented in a study of sequential checkpoint blockade in melanoma. Study context: Patients were randomized 1:1 to nivolumab-then-ipilimumab or ipilimumab-then-nivolumab first-line. Both treatment sequences were followed by maintenance nivolumab.

Regarding this clone: Compared with germline, one end of the junction differs, possibly owing to a read error.

Specified treatment: randomized to nivolumab then ipilimumab (arm A) or the reverse (arm B). Live CD3+CD8+ CD19− CD56− cells were sorted from PBMCs. Germline CDR1 reads SSHAT; CDR2 reads FNYEAQ (reference sequence). The CDR3 runs to 15 residues. Method: immunoSEQ multiplex PCR; TCRdb's copy keeps in-frame clones and lacks some. The table has about 9,900 clones, approximately 71% seen once. The receptor was isolated from a human donor with melanoma. This specimen was CD8+ T cells sorted from blood (inferred from file names), taken from a patient given nivolumab and ipilimumab in sequence. This sequence joins TRBV7-7 and TRBJ2-5; 11 bases match TRBD2. This CDR3 is CASSQGLAAQETQYF. CDR3 nucleotide sequence: TGTGCTAGCAGCCAGGGACTAGCGGCCCAAGAGACCCAGTACTTC.